These T cell receptor beta chains were read from a single sample in a study of a mutant IDH1 vaccine in newly diagnosed glioma. The repertoire was sequenced with immunoSEQ multiplex PCR; TCRdb's copy has only in-frame clones and lacks some. Among fewer than 65,000 clones, 60% to 85% were seen once, and the ten largest hold roughly 1.9%. The sample here was PBMCs, taken from a glioma patient treated with radiotherapy, temozolomide or both. The receptors shown here come from a woman between 40 and 55 years old with glioma. CDR3s include the opening cysteine and the closing phenylalanine or tryptophan. Each record gives: clone size, J gene, D gene, V gene, CDR3 protein, CDR3 DNA. D genes are given only for firm matches. Clone sizes are given selectively: once, few, many, or a class where the clone is expanded.

abundance: .; j_gene: TRBJ1-6; d_gene: .; v_gene: TRBV7-3; CDR3aa: CASRLGGADNSPLHF; CDR3nt: TGTGCCAGCAGGCTCGGGGGGGCCGATAATTCACCCCTCCACTTT
abundance: .; j_gene: TRBJ1-1; d_gene: .; v_gene: TRBV11-2; CDR3aa: CASSRGGGGVVTEAFF; CDR3nt: TGTGCCAGCAGCCGCGGTGGGGGCGGCGTGGTAACTGAAGCTTTCTTT
abundance: .; j_gene: TRBJ2-5; d_gene: TRBD2; v_gene: TRBV27; CDR3aa: CASSAGLAEETQYF; CDR3nt: TGTGCCAGCAGTGCGGGACTAGCTGAAGAGACCCAGTACTTC
abundance: .; j_gene: TRBJ2-7; d_gene: TRBD2; v_gene: TRBV30; CDR3aa: CASSAGAPYEQYF; CDR3nt: TGTGCCTCCTCAGCGGGGGCACCCTACGAGCAGTACTTC
abundance: .; j_gene: TRBJ1-6; d_gene: .; v_gene: TRBV14; CDR3aa: CASSQGTLGSPLHF; CDR3nt: TGTGCCAGCAGCCAGGGCACCCTGGGTTCACCCCTCCACTTT
abundance: .; j_gene: TRBJ1-1; d_gene: .; v_gene: TRBV29-1; CDR3aa: CSVADSPEAFF; CDR3nt: TGCAGCGTTGCTGACAGCCCCGAAGCTTTCTTT
abundance: .; j_gene: TRBJ2-2; d_gene: .; v_gene: TRBV18; CDR3aa: CASSPYWTTNTGELFF; CDR3nt: TGTGCCAGCTCACCTTACTGGACTACGAACACCGGGGAGCTGTTTTTT
abundance: .; j_gene: TRBJ2-3; d_gene: .; v_gene: TRBV9; CDR3aa: CASSTTGPTGSTDTQYF; CDR3nt: TGTGCCAGCAGCACAACAGGGCCAACGGGTAGCACAGATACGCAGTATTTT
abundance: .; j_gene: TRBJ1-4; d_gene: .; v_gene: TRBV7-9; CDR3aa: CASSFPSTTREKLFF; CDR3nt: TGTGCCAGCAGCTTCCCATCCACGACGCGTGAAAAACTGTTTTTT
abundance: .; j_gene: TRBJ2-5; d_gene: .; v_gene: TRBV5-4; CDR3aa: CASSLGGRETQYF; CDR3nt: TGTGCCAGCAGCTTGGGGGGGCGAGAGACCCAGTACTTC
abundance: once; j_gene: TRBJ2-1; d_gene: TRBD2; v_gene: TRBV7-7; CDR3aa: CASSRERGVNEQFF; CDR3nt: TGTGCTAGCAGCCGGGAGCGGGGGGTCAATGAGCAGTTCTTC
abundance: .; j_gene: TRBJ1-2; d_gene: TRBD1; v_gene: TRBV7-9; CDR3aa: CASSHRGMYGYTF; CDR3nt: TGTGCCAGCAGCCACAGGGGGATGTATGGCTACACCTTC
abundance: few; j_gene: TRBJ1-1; d_gene: .; v_gene: TRBV5-4; CDR3aa: CASSLDSLVAFF; CDR3nt: TGTGCCAGCAGCTTGGACAGCTTGGTCGCTTTCTTT
abundance: .; j_gene: TRBJ2-3; d_gene: .; v_gene: TRBV5-4; CDR3aa: CASSPQGNTGDTQYF; CDR3nt: TGTGCCAGCAGCCCTCAGGGTAATACCGGAGATACGCAGTATTTT
abundance: few; j_gene: TRBJ2-1; d_gene: TRBD2; v_gene: TRBV10-1; CDR3aa: CASPRLAGGVEQFF; CDR3nt: TGCGCCAGCCCTCGGCTAGCGGGGGGTGTTGAGCAGTTCTTC
abundance: .; j_gene: TRBJ1-1; d_gene: .; v_gene: TRBV5-1; CDR3aa: CASHEPANTEAFF; CDR3nt: TGCGCCAGCCACGAACCGGCGAACACTGAAGCTTTCTTT
abundance: .; j_gene: TRBJ2-3; d_gene: TRBD2; v_gene: TRBV10-3; CDR3aa: CAISGTEGLAGTDTQYF; CDR3nt: TGTGCCATCAGTGGGACGGAAGGGCTAGCGGGGACAGATACGCAGTATTTT
abundance: .; j_gene: TRBJ1-1; d_gene: .; v_gene: TRBV7-9; CDR3aa: CASSLRGDLLAEAFF; CDR3nt: TGTGCCAGCAGCTTAAGGGGGGACCTTTTGGCTGAAGCTTTCTTT
abundance: .; j_gene: TRBJ2-5; d_gene: TRBD1; v_gene: TRBV7-7; CDR3aa: CASSLGDRPGTQYF; CDR3nt: TGTGCTAGCAGCTTAGGGGACAGACCCGGGACCCAGTACTTC
abundance: .; j_gene: TRBJ1-4; d_gene: TRBD1; v_gene: TRBV27; CDR3aa: CASRTGGYEKLFF; CDR3nt: TGTGCCAGCAGGACAGGGGGCTATGAAAAACTGTTTTTT
abundance: .; j_gene: TRBJ2-1; d_gene: TRBD2; v_gene: TRBV29-1; CDR3aa: CSVEGAGDSYNEQFF; CDR3nt: TGCAGCGTTGAAGGGGCGGGGGACTCCTACAATGAGCAGTTCTTC
abundance: .; j_gene: TRBJ2-2; d_gene: .; v_gene: TRBV30; CDR3aa: CAWGTGNGELFF; CDR3nt: TGTGCCTGGGGAACAGGGAACGGGGAGCTGTTTTTT
abundance: few; j_gene: TRBJ1-1; d_gene: .; v_gene: TRBV19; CDR3aa: CASSITLPLRAETEAFF; CDR3nt: TGTGCCAGTAGTATAACCCTCCCGCTCAGGGCGGAAACTGAAGCTTTCTTT
abundance: .; j_gene: TRBJ1-2; d_gene: .; v_gene: TRBV14; CDR3aa: CASSQARDYGYTF; CDR3nt: TGTGCCAGCAGCCAAGCCAGGGACTATGGCTACACCTTC
abundance: .; j_gene: TRBJ1-2; d_gene: .; v_gene: TRBV29-1; CDR3aa: CSVVGFSGYTF; CDR3nt: TGCAGCGTTGTAGGGTTCAGTGGCTACACCTTC
abundance: .; j_gene: TRBJ2-3; d_gene: TRBD2; v_gene: TRBV10-2; CDR3aa: CASAPSGGDSTDTQYF; CDR3nt: TGCGCCAGCGCCCCTAGCGGGGGGGATAGCACAGATACGCAGTATTTT
abundance: few; j_gene: TRBJ1-6; d_gene: TRBD1; v_gene: TRBV5-1; CDR3aa: CASSLGDSNSPLHF; CDR3nt: TGCGCCAGCAGCTTGGGGGACAGTAATTCACCCCTCCACTTT
abundance: .; j_gene: TRBJ2-7; d_gene: .; v_gene: TRBV11-2; CDR3aa: CASSLEEQYF; CDR3nt: TGTGCCAGCAGCTTGGAAGAGCAGTACTTC
abundance: .; j_gene: TRBJ2-5; d_gene: TRBD1; v_gene: TRBV6-1; CDR3aa: CASRFDRAQETQYF; CDR3nt: TGTGCCAGCAGATTCGACAGGGCCCAAGAGACCCAGTACTTC